What follows are 9 T cell receptor beta chains derived from one specimen sequenced in a study of cytomegalovirus exposure and HLA in healthy donors. Researchers ran the PCR with 60 Vbeta and 13 Jbeta primers. Assay: immunoSEQ multiplex PCR; the TCRdb copy retains only in-frame clones and omits some. The sample data list just over 200,000 clones. Sequencing was performed on PBMCs. The origin of the receptors is a girl aged 2-15 years in good health and CMV-seropositive.

The chain employs TRBV6-1 and TRBJ2-7, with 10 bases matching TRBD1. From germline, CDR1 is MNHNS and CDR2 SASEGT. The V segment lost 2 bases and the J segment 3 bases; nucleotides outside the gene matches: 1. The CDR3 consists of 14 residues. CDR3 region: CASSEWDRGYEQYF. The DNA of the CDR3 is TGTGCCAGCAGTGAATGGGACAGGGGCTACGAGCAGTACTTC.

In DNA form, the CDR3 reads TGTGCCAGCAGCTCGAGCGGGAGGGCCTACAATGAGCAGTTCTTC. Its protein product is CASSSSGRAYNEQFF. The V gene is TRBV7-9, the J gene TRBJ2-1, with TRBD2 identical over 10 bases. V shed 4 bases, J shed 2 bases, and the junction held 2 bases outside the gene matches. Germline CDR1 is SEHNR and CDR2 is FQNEAQ (reference sequence). This CDR3 has 15 amino acids.

The V and J genes are TRBV5-1 and TRBJ1-1; 8 bases agree with TRBD1. The V gene end was trimmed by 3 bases and the J gene end by 1 base; junction bases not matched to a gene: 2. Germline loops: CDR1 SGHRS, CDR2 YFSETQ. This CDR3 has 14 amino acids. The CDR3 loop is CASSWGTGNTEAFF. The CDR3 DNA reads TGCGCCAGCAGCTGGGGGACAGGGAACACTGAAGCTTTCTTT.

CDR3 sequence (DNA): TGTGCCAGCTCACCCAAGGTAGGAGCGAGCACAGATACGCAGTATTTT. Translating it yields CASSPKVGASTDTQYF. The rearrangement joins TRBV18 to TRBJ2-3; D remains ambiguous. CDR1 and CDR2 from the germline V gene are KGHSH and LQKENI. V lost 3 bases to trimming and J lost 0 bases, with 13 bases between them. The CDR3 spans 16 residues.

The rearrangement uses TRBV27 and TRBJ2-1, with 13 nucleotides matching TRBD2. This CDR3 contains 18 residues. V gave up 3 bases and J gave up 6 bases; unmatched junction bases: 11. Germline V lookup: CDR1 MNHEY, CDR2 SMNVEV (reference sequence). CDR3 in amino acids: CASSFGARGLAGVNEQFF. CDR3 sequence (DNA): TGTGCCAGCAGTTTTGGGGCGAGAGGACTAGCGGGAGTCAATGAGCAGTTCTTC.

The chain couples TRBV28 to TRBJ2-3, with TRBD2 identical over 7 bases. The length of the CDR3 is 15 residues. J lost 3 bases, V lost 4 bases, and 7 bases had no gene match. In germline, CDR1 is MDHEN, CDR2 SYDVKM. CDR3 coding DNA: TGTGCCAGCAGTTACGGACTAGAAGAAACAGATACGCAGTATTTT. It encodes CASSYGLEETDTQYF.

The genes are TRBV15 and TRBJ1-4, with D maybe TRBD1 (5 bases). The CDR3 has 14 residues. V was pared by 0 bases and J by 6 bases, with 8 bases between. Germline V gives CDR1 LNHNV, CDR2 YYDKDF (reference sequence). CDR3 residues: CATSREGLHEKLFF. The CDR3 DNA is TGTGCCACCAGCAGAGAGGGACTTCATGAAAAACTGTTTTTT.

The chain couples TRBV5-4 to TRBJ2-5; TRBD1 matches at 9 bases. V lost 4 bases, J lost 5 bases, and 9 bases stayed unmatched. Germline CDR1 and CDR2: SGHNT and YYREEE (reference sequence). The CDR3 is 15 amino acids. The CDR3 region is CASSIPGQGYETQYF. For the CDR3, the DNA is TGTGCCAGCAGCATCCCGGGACAGGGATACGAGACCCAGTACTTC.

The CDR3 is CASSPREVYTPGNTIYF. CDR3 in DNA: TGTGCCAGCAGCCCCAGGGAGGTCTACACCCCTGGAAACACCATATATTTT. V is TRBV7-8 and J is TRBJ1-3; possible D gene TRBD1, 5 bases. The CDR3 totals 17 residues. Germline CDR1 reads SGHVS; CDR2 reads FQNEAQ. Trimming stripped 5 bases from V and 2 bases from J, with 19 bases between. Using reference TRBV7-8 and TRBJ1-3 for the parts outside the CDR3, the full variable domain is GAGVSQSPRYKVAKRGQDVALRCDPISGHVSLFWYQQALGQGPEFLTYFQNEAQLDKSGLPSDRFFAERPEGSVSTLKIQRTQQEDSAVYLCASSPREVYTPGNTIYFGEGSWLTVV.